This T cell receptor beta chain appears in the sequencing data of a study of Ad26.COV2.S vaccination and SARS-CoV-2 variants. Study-wide findings and caveats: Post-vaccination breadth of spike-specific CD8+ and CD4+ T cell responses was reportedly substantial.

A word on this clone: Its matching antigen is unknown.

Specified treatment: some 20 received Ad26.COV2.S at low or high dose, single or two shots; roughly 5 received placebo; per-sample allocation not given. Day 63 following the first vaccine or placebo injection was when the samples were taken. CDR3 length equals 13 residues. V gave up 5 bases and J gave up 4 bases, with 9 bases separating them. The V gene's germline CDR1 is LNHDA and CDR2 SQIVND (reference sequence). Only in-frame clones appear in the TCRdb table, and some are missing; sequencing was by immunoSEQ multiplex PCR. This sample carries about 680,000 clones, 89% of them seen once, and the ten largest clones take nearly 1.5%.

The rearrangement uses TRBV19 and TRBJ1-3; no definite D call. Sample: peripheral blood, taken in a trial of Ad26.COV2.S vaccine versus placebo. This receptor was identified in a person between 18 and 59 years old who received the Ad26.COV2.S COVID-19 vaccine or a placebo. CDR3 sequence (DNA): TGTGCCAGTAGTGCCCAAATAGGAAACACCATATATTTT. Its protein is CASSAQIGNTIYF.